Detailed here is one T cell receptor (beta chain). Its antigen is currently not known. Per-base qualities were not stored, and no clone one base away is much larger. Libraries came from RT-PCR. Sequencer: Illumina HiSeq 2500. TCRdb handled the public reads itself, with Q25 trimming in fastp and clone calling in MiXCR, and kept productive beta chains. A single entry per CDR3 protein holds the most common genes and DNA from its merged rows. Recorded for this sample are over 750,000 distinct CDR3 sequences; 21% of them occurred a single time. 10% of the sample belongs to the ten largest clones. After removal of 4 bases from V and 7 bases from J, the junction retains 15 bases not matched to a gene. From a lookup of the germline V gene (reference sequence), CDR1 and CDR2 are LGHDT and YNNKEL. The CDR3 has 17 amino acids, counting the end cysteine and phenylalanine. CDR3 DNA is the only sequence kept; it has 51 bases, read in frame from the first base.

This sample stems from a study of response to subunit inactivated influenza vaccine (dated by TCRdb to 2016 to 2019). About the investigation overall: Deep quantitative profiling of the T cell receptor repertoire was used in the study to follow responses to a trivalent subunit inactivated influenza vaccine.

Study-wide conclusions, independent of this receptor: It was suggested by the authors that each seasonal influenza vaccination may recruit only a limited number of new T cells.

In this chain, TRBV3-1 is recombined with TRBJ2-2, with 7 bases aligning to TRBD2. The input for sequencing was PBMCs from blood, taken more than 4 days after vaccination. The TCR was taken from a man aged 50-59 years who received an inactivated influenza vaccine. Donor details come from another sample of the same person, matched by shared clones. At the DNA level, the sequence is TGTGCCAGCAGCCCCGGCCCGGGACTATCGAAAGACGGGGAGCTGTTTTTT. Translated, this is CASSPGPGLSKDGELFF.